Below are 25 T cell receptor beta chains sequenced from a single sample in a study of blood T cell repertoires in COVID-19. The repertoire was sequenced with immunoSEQ multiplex PCR; TCRdb's copy has only in-frame clones and lacks some. The sample shows some 360,000 clones, about nine tenths of them seen only once. Specimen: PBMCs or T cells enriched from blood (not recorded which). The receptors were gathered from a woman in her twenties or thirties who had been exposed to COVID-19.

The gene calls are TRBV29-1 and TRBJ1-1, with D possibly matching TRBD1 (5 bases). CDR3 size: 13 residues. With 6 bases removed from V and 6 bases from J, the gap between germline ends came to 17 bases. Looked up from germline, CDR1 is SQVTM and CDR2 is ANQGSEA. The CDR3 nucleotides are TGCAGCGTCCCAGGGTTTAGAAGGGCTGAAGCTTTCTTT. Amino acids: CSVPGFRRAEAFF.

This chain uses TRBV7-6 with TRBJ1-1, with 8 bases that match TRBD1. The CDR3 loop spans 14 amino acids. Looked up from germline, CDR1 is SGHVS and CDR2 is FNYEAQ. Trimming removed 5 bases from V and 7 bases from J; junction bases left unmatched: 9. CDR3 region: CASSPILDRGEAFF. The CDR3 nucleotides read TGTGCCAGCAGCCCGATCTTAGACAGGGGTGAAGCTTTCTTT.

The rearrangement links TRBV28 to TRBJ2-2, with 10 bases identical to TRBD1. The CDR3 length is 14 residues. J was trimmed by 9 bases and V by 5 bases; bases with no gene match: 6. Germline values: CDR1 MDHEN, CDR2 SYDVKM. The CDR3 spells CASSRDRGLRELFF. DNA for the CDR3: TGTGCCAGCAGTCGGGACAGGGGCCTGAGGGAGCTGTTTTTT.

The V call is TRBV7-2, the J call TRBJ2-1, with D maybe TRBD2 (6 bases). Trimming removed 6 bases at V and 9 bases at J, with 12 bases between. CDR1 SGHTA and CDR2 FQGNSA come from the germline V gene. This CDR3 spans 12 amino acids. The CDR3 DNA sequence: TGTGCCAGCAGTCGACTGGAGGGTGAGCAGTTCTTC. This codes for CASSRLEGEQFF.

V gene TRBV28 combines with J gene TRBJ1-5; D not certain. The CDR3 consists of 14 residues. Germline CDR1 MDHEN, CDR2 SYDVKM. Between the trimmed V and J ends, which lost 11 bases and 2 bases, there was a span of 16 bases. The CDR3 loop is CAVHPEAGNQPQHF. In DNA form, the CDR3 reads TGTGCCGTTCACCCTGAGGCAGGCAATCAGCCCCAGCATTTT.

V gene TRBV19 combines with J gene TRBJ2-7, with 7 bases identical to TRBD2. Germline assignment: CDR1 LNHDA and CDR2 SQIVND (reference sequence). The CDR3 is 15 residues long. J gave up 6 bases and V 4 bases, and 12 bases lay outside the gene matches. The CDR3 nucleotides read TGTGCCAGTAGTAGGAGACTAGTGCCGGGAGGCGAGCAGTACTTC. Residues: CASSRRLVPGGEQYF.

This chain links TRBV13 with TRBJ2-5; 8 nucleotides line up with TRBD2. CDR1 is PRHDT and CDR2 is FYEKMQ in the germline V gene (reference sequence). The CDR3 runs to 16 residues. V was pared by 5 bases and J by 2 bases, with 10 bases of the junction left unmatched. CDR3 sequence: CASSLVAGGPQETQYF. CDR3 in DNA: TGTGCCAGCAGCCTAGTTGCGGGAGGTCCTCAAGAGACCCAGTACTTC. Using reference TRBV13 and TRBJ2-5 for the parts outside the CDR3, the full variable domain is AAGVIQSPRHLIKEKRETATLKCYPIPRHDTVYWYQQGPGQDPQFLISFYEKMQSDKGSIPDRFSAQQFSDYHSELNMSSLELGDSALYFCASSLVAGGPQETQYFGPGTRLLVL.

The chain employs TRBV4-1 and TRBJ1-2, with TRBD1 matching 8 bases. V shed 4 bases, J shed 2 bases, and the junction held 9 bases outside the gene matches. Germline CDR1 reads MGHRA; CDR2 reads YSYEKL. The CDR3 is 16 residues long. CDR3 in amino acids: CASSLSGQGLNYGYTF. Written as DNA, the CDR3 is TGCGCCAGCAGCCTAAGCGGACAGGGACTAAACTATGGCTACACCTTC.

This sequence joins TRBV18 and TRBJ2-5; TRBD2 agrees at 13 bases. After removal of 2 bases from V and 2 bases from J, the junction contained 5 bases not matched to a gene. Germline assignment: CDR1 KGHSH and CDR2 LQKENI. This CDR3 spans 17 amino acids. The CDR3 DNA reads TGTGCCAGCTCACCAAGGACTAGCGGGAGAGCACAAGAGACCCAGTACTTC. Residues: CASSPRTSGRAQETQYF. The variable domain in full, completed from reference TRBV18 and TRBJ2-5, reads NAGVMQNPRHLVRRRGQEARLRCSPMKGHSHVYWYRQLPEEGLKFMVYLQKENIIDESGMPKERFSAEFPKEGPSILRIQQVVRGDSAAYFCASSPRTSGRAQETQYFGPGTRLLVL.

The V gene is TRBV28, the J gene TRBJ1-4; 7 bases line up with TRBD1. The CDR3 spans 13 residues. Looked up from germline, CDR1 is MDHEN and CDR2 is SYDVKM. The ends lost 9 bases at V and 3 bases at J; junction bases unmatched: 4. CDR3 protein: CASRGTANEKLFF. In DNA form, the CDR3 reads TGTGCCAGTCGGGGGACAGCTAATGAAAAACTGTTTTTT.

The sample holds a few counts of this clone. The V gene is TRBV5-1, the J gene TRBJ1-4, with unresolved D. Trimming cost V 0 bases and J 0 bases, with 15 bases left between them. There are 18 residues in the CDR3. Germline V gives CDR1 SGHRS, CDR2 YFSETQ. The CDR3 DNA reads TGCGCCAGCAGCTTGGTTCCTCTCAAATTAGCAACTAATGAAAAACTGTTTTTT. Translation: CASSLVPLKLATNEKLFF.

V usage is TRBV28 and J usage is TRBJ1-2; 9 bases fit TRBD1. Germline lookup yields CDR1 MDHEN and CDR2 SYDVKM. This CDR3 is 14 amino acids long. J was trimmed by 8 bases and V by 3 bases; bases with no gene match: 7. CDR3 sequence: CASSLVGQGGGYTF. The CDR3 coding sequence is TGTGCCAGCAGTTTGGTGGGACAGGGAGGAGGCTACACCTTC.

V usage is TRBV11-3 and J usage is TRBJ1-1; D is unclear. Trimming cost V 2 bases and J 1 base, with 8 bases left between them. The germline CDR1 and CDR2 sequences are SGHNT and YENEEA. The CDR3 is 14 residues long. The CDR3 sequence: CASSLWPQNTEAFF. The CDR3 DNA sequence: TGTGCCAGCAGCTTATGGCCACAGAACACTGAAGCTTTCTTT. The whole variable domain, filled in from reference TRBV11-3 and TRBJ1-1, reads EAGVVQSPRYKIIEKKQPVAFWCNPISGHNTLYWYLQNLGQGPELLIRYENEEAVDDSQLPKDRFSAERLKGVDSTLKIQPAELGDSAVYLCASSLWPQNTEAFFGQGTRLTVV.

V usage is TRBV7-9 and J usage is TRBJ1-6, with a possible D match to TRBD1 (5 bases). The CDR3 totals 14 residues. The V and J ends lost 2 bases and 5 bases respectively, with 7 bases between them. The V gene's germline CDR1 is SEHNR and CDR2 FQNEAQ (reference sequence). The CDR3 region has the DNA TGTGCCAGCAGCTTACCAGGGAATAATTCACCCCTCCACTTT. It specifies CASSLPGNNSPLHF.

The chain links TRBV19 to TRBJ2-1, with D possibly TRBD2 on 5 matching bases. Germline CDR1 reads LNHDA; CDR2 reads SQIVND (reference sequence). The CDR3 has 16 residues. V dropped 4 bases and J dropped 2 bases, with 15 bases sitting between them. The DNA of the CDR3 is TGTGCCAGTAGTAAGTACGGGAAAGGCCCCTACAATGAGCAGTTCTTC. Translating gives CASSKYGKGPYNEQFF. The whole variable domain, remainder taken from reference TRBV19 and TRBJ2-1, is DGGITQSPKYLFRKEGQNVTLSCEQNLNHDAMYWYRQDPGQGLRLIYYSQIVNDFQKGDIAEGYSVSREKKESFPLTVTSAQKNPTAFYLCASSKYGKGPYNEQFFGPGTRLTVL.

This chain joins TRBV12-5 and TRBJ1-5; perhaps TRBD1 as D (5 bases). The germline V and J ends were trimmed by 3 bases and 0 bases, with 9 bases remaining between them. The CDR3 is 15 residues long. Germline loops: CDR1 LGHNT, CDR2 FRNRAP. The CDR3 sequence: CASGFGQSSNQPQHF. As DNA, the CDR3 is TGTGCTAGTGGTTTCGGACAAAGTAGCAATCAGCCCCAGCATTTT.

The rearrangement joins TRBV6-5 to TRBJ1-4; 7 nucleotides agree with TRBD1. In germline, CDR1 is MNHEY, CDR2 SVGAGI. V was pared by 7 bases and J by 7 bases, with 9 bases of the junction left unmatched. The CDR3 length is 14 residues. For the CDR3, the DNA is TGTGCCAGCACCAGACAGGGAAAGGGTGAAAAACTGTTTTTT. Encoded protein: CASTRQGKGEKLFF.

The genes are TRBV19 and TRBJ1-1; D remains ambiguous. Germline V gene data show CDR1 as LNHDA and CDR2 as SQIVND (reference sequence). This CDR3 has 17 residues. The V and J ends lost 3 bases and 6 bases respectively, with 23 bases between them. The DNA for the CDR3 is TGTGCCAGTAGTATGATCGAACTCCGACTATCGCGCCCTGAAGCTTTCTTT. This encodes CASSMIELRLSRPEAFF.

The rearrangement links TRBV5-1 to TRBJ2-6; 9 positions match TRBD1. Trimming removed 0 bases from V and 1 base from J; junction bases left unmatched: 5. The CDR3 sequence is 18 residues long. CDR1 is SGHRS and CDR2 is YFSETQ in the germline V gene. CDR3 bases: TGCGCCAGCAGCTTGGCCGGGACAGGGAAGTCTGGGGCCAACGTCCTGACTTTC. Its translation is CASSLAGTGKSGANVLTF.

Concerning this clone: Other DNA sequences in this sample translate to the same CDR3. The V and J genes are TRBV28 and TRBJ1-4; D unresolved. Germline lookup yields CDR1 MDHEN and CDR2 SYDVKM. CDR3 length: 12 amino acids. V lost 6 bases to trimming and J lost 3 bases, with 5 bases between them. The CDR3 DNA sequence: TGTGCCAGCAGGCAGGCTAATGAAAAACTGTTTTTT. It yields the protein CASRQANEKLFF.

The J gene is TRBJ1-6, the V gene TRBV13; maybe TRBD1 (5 bases). CDR1 PRHDT and CDR2 FYEKMQ come from the germline V gene (reference sequence). Trimming took off 2 bases at V and 9 bases at J, with 5 bases between the two ends. The CDR3 spans 12 residues. This CDR3 is CASSLRGSPLHF. The CDR3 DNA sequence: TGTGCCAGCAGCTTAAGGGGTTCACCCCTCCACTTT.

The chain recombines TRBV19 with TRBJ2-7; D unclear. Trimming left V 3 bases short and J 7 bases short, with 25 bases between. Germline V CDR1 and CDR2: LNHDA, SQIVND (reference sequence). This CDR3 has 17 residues. The CDR3 sequence: CASSIIPRQALIGEQYF. The CDR3 DNA reads as TGTGCCAGTAGTATCATCCCCCGGCAAGCCCTCATCGGGGAGCAGTACTTC.

The CDR3 is CASTTVDQPQHF. The CDR3 nucleotides are TGTGCCAGTACTACTGTCGATCAGCCCCAGCATTTT. The chain carries TRBV19 and TRBJ1-5; no reliable D call. This CDR3 has 12 amino acids. V was pared by 7 bases and J by 5 bases, with 9 bases between. Germline assignment: CDR1 LNHDA and CDR2 SQIVND (reference sequence). The entire variable domain, with the rest obtained from reference TRBV19 and TRBJ1-5, is as follows: DGGITQSPKYLFRKEGQNVTLSCEQNLNHDAMYWYRQDPGQGLRLIYYSQIVNDFQKGDIAEGYSVSREKKESFPLTVTSAQKNPTAFYLCASTTVDQPQHFGDGTRLSIL.

The V and J genes are TRBV2 and TRBJ2-3; perhaps TRBD2 as D (7 bases). CDR1 and CDR2 from the germline V gene are SNHLY and FYNNEI. The CDR3 sequence is 15 residues long. V was cut by 9 bases and J by 3 bases, with 19 bases left in between. Written as DNA, the CDR3 is TGTGCCAGAGGGGGAGGGGCAGGCGGGACAGATACGCAGTATTTT. Amino acid sequence: CARGGGAGGTDTQYF.

The chain couples TRBV18 to TRBJ1-2; 10 nucleotides line up with TRBD1. With V trimmed by 3 bases and J by 4 bases, 5 bases remained unmatched. This CDR3 contains 15 residues. CDR1 is KGHSH, CDR2 LQKENI, per germline. CDR3 nucleotide sequence: TGTGCCAGCTCACCCCTGGACAGGGGGGCCTATGGCTACACCTTC. It translates to CASSPLDRGAYGYTF. The variable domain in full, completed from reference TRBV18 and TRBJ1-2, reads NAGVMQNPRHLVRRRGQEARLRCSPMKGHSHVYWYRQLPEEGLKFMVYLQKENIIDESGMPKERFSAEFPKEGPSILRIQQVVRGDSAAYFCASSPLDRGAYGYTFGSGTRLTVV.